These 19 T cell receptor beta chains were sequenced from one sample in a study of cytomegalovirus exposure and HLA in healthy donors. Researchers ran the PCR with 60 Vbeta and 13 Jbeta primers. Some clones are missing from TCRdb's copy, which holds only in-frame ones; the method was immunoSEQ multiplex PCR. This sample has about 170,000 clones, with under 80% found just once. The material sequenced was PBMCs. The receptors were gathered from a female donor in good health and CMV-seronegative.

The chain links TRBV28 to TRBJ1-2, with TRBD1 matching 7 bases. Germline loops: CDR1 MDHEN, CDR2 SYDVKM. The CDR3 extends over 16 amino acids. The ends lost 3 bases at V and 7 bases at J; junction bases unmatched: 14. CDR3 region: CASSLTGRGDNSGYTF. DNA of the CDR3: TGTGCCAGCAGTTTGACAGGGCGTGGGGACAACAGTGGCTACACCTTC.

V gene TRBV4-1 combines with J gene TRBJ1-2, with TRBD1 matching 9 bases. CDR1 and CDR2 from the germline V gene are MGHRA and YSYEKL. V lost 0 bases, J lost 3 bases, and 2 bases stayed unmatched. The CDR3 spans 15 residues. CDR3 DNA sequence: TGCGCCAGCAGCCAAGACACAGGGGGCTACTATGGCTACACCTTC. Protein: CASSQDTGGYYGYTF.

This clone has only a few counts. This sequence joins TRBV7-8 and TRBJ1-6; 9 nucleotides agree with TRBD1. The germline gives CDR1 SGHVS, CDR2 FQNEAQ. V shed 1 base and J 7 bases; nucleotides not matched to a gene: 2. This CDR3 has 15 amino acids. This chain's CDR3 is CASSLEQGANSPLHF. For the CDR3, the DNA is TGTGCCAGCAGCTTAGAACAGGGGGCAAATTCACCCCTCCACTTT.

This clone has a handful of counts. The chain joins TRBV7-3 to TRBJ2-2; 10 nucleotides agree with TRBD2. This CDR3 region has 16 residues. CDR1 and CDR2 (germline): SGHTA, FQGTGA. V shed 4 bases, J shed 5 bases, and the junction held 7 bases outside the gene matches. CDR3 in amino acids: CASSYLAGEGTGELFF. The CDR3 region has the DNA TGTGCCAGCAGCTACCTAGCGGGAGAGGGGACCGGGGAGCTGTTTTTT.

This clone has a single count. The genes are TRBV30 and TRBJ2-3; D gene uncertain. The CDR3 length is 12 residues. V was clipped by 5 bases and J by 1 base, with 7 bases between them. The germline CDR1 and CDR2 sequences are GTSNPN and SVGIG (reference sequence). In DNA form, the CDR3 reads TGTGCCTGGCGAGGTGGCACAGATACGCAGTATTTT. Translating it yields CAWRGGTDTQYF.

V gene TRBV30 combines with J gene TRBJ1-6; TRBD1 aligns across 7 bases. The CDR3 spans 12 residues. The J segment lost 9 bases and the V segment lost 5 bases, leaving 4 bases of the junction unmatched. Germline V gives CDR1 GTSNPN, CDR2 SVGIG (reference sequence). CDR3 DNA sequence: TGTGCCTGGGCGACAGGGCCTTCACCCCTCCACTTT. It specifies CAWATGPSPLHF. The entire variable domain, with the rest obtained from reference TRBV30 and TRBJ1-6, is as follows: SQTIHQWPATLVQPVGSPLSLECTVEGTSNPNLYWYRQAAGRGLQLLFYSVGIGQISSEVPQNLSASRPQDRQFILSSKKLLLSDSGFYLCAWATGPSPLHFGNGTRLTVT.

This clone has just a few counts. The chain has TRBV7-9 and TRBJ2-2, with D unresolved. Germline CDR1 is SEHNR and CDR2 is FQNEAQ (reference sequence). Trimming removed 1 base at V and 11 bases at J, with 17 bases between. CDR3 length: 15 residues. The CDR3 loop reads CASSLVGSHESELFF. The DNA of the CDR3 is TGTGCCAGCAGCTTAGTGGGCAGCCACGAGTCAGAGCTGTTTTTT.

The chain carries TRBV7-8 and TRBJ1-1, with D maybe TRBD1 (6 bases). Germline V gene sequence: CDR1 SGHVS, CDR2 FQNEAQ. Trimming shortened V by 1 base and J by 3 bases, and 9 bases separated the two germline ends. There are 14 residues in the CDR3. CDR3 coding DNA: TGTGCCAGCAGCTTAGTCTCAGGGGACACTGAAGCTTTCTTT. Amino acid sequence: CASSLVSGDTEAFF.

This chain uses TRBV10-3 with TRBJ2-7, with TRBD1 identical over 8 bases. The CDR3 runs to 15 residues. The V gene end was trimmed by 3 bases and the J gene end by 3 bases; junction bases not matched to a gene: 7. Germline CDR1 ENHRY, CDR2 SYGVKD. The CDR3 nucleotides are TGTGCCATCAGTGACCCACGGGGACAGGACTACGAGCAGTACTTC. It is translated as CAISDPRGQDYEQYF.

The table lists this clone with a count of one. The chain couples TRBV7-8 to TRBJ2-2; 12 bases align to TRBD2. Germline trimming cut 5 bases from V and 1 base from J; bases unmatched to any gene: 2. Germline V CDR1 and CDR2: SGHVS, FQNEAQ. The CDR3 runs to 16 residues. CDR3 DNA sequence: TGTGCCAGCAGCCCACTAGCGGGGGGGAACACCGGGGAGCTGTTTTTT. Its protein is CASSPLAGGNTGELFF. The entire variable domain, with the rest obtained from reference TRBV7-8 and TRBJ2-2, is as follows: GAGVSQSPRYKVAKRGQDVALRCDPISGHVSLFWYQQALGQGPEFLTYFQNEAQLDKSGLPSDRFFAERPEGSVSTLKIQRTQQEDSAVYLCASSPLAGGNTGELFFGEGSRLTVL.

Only a few counts were recorded for this clone. The rearrangement joins TRBV19 to TRBJ1-3; unclear D gene. Germline V lookup: CDR1 LNHDA, CDR2 SQIVND (reference sequence). Trimming pared 5 bases from V and 3 bases from J, leaving 8 bases between. This CDR3 region has 13 residues. The CDR3 DNA sequence: TGTGCCAGTAGTGCGGGTTTTGGAAACACCATATATTTT. It encodes CASSAGFGNTIYF.

The gene calls are TRBV5-6 and TRBJ2-5; TRBD1 might be the D (6 bases). The CDR3 length is 14 residues. Trimming left V 2 bases short and J 1 base short, with 9 bases between. The germline V gene has CDR1 SGHDT and CDR2 YYEEEE. In DNA, the CDR3 is TGTGCCAGCAGCTTTGGACAGACCCAAGAGACCCAGTACTTC. Its translation: CASSFGQTQETQYF.

The V gene is TRBV27, the J gene TRBJ2-1; 8 bases align to TRBD2. The germline V gene has CDR1 MNHEY and CDR2 SMNVEV (reference sequence). After removal of 6 bases from V and 14 bases from J, the junction contained 9 bases not matched to a gene. The CDR3 has 12 residues. This chain's CDR3 is CASSPDSGMEFF. The DNA of the CDR3 is TGTGCCAGCAGCCCCGATAGCGGGATGGAGTTCTTC.

V is TRBV2 and J is TRBJ2-3, with 7 positions matching TRBD2. This CDR3 has 15 amino acids. Germline CDR1 is SNHLY and CDR2 is FYNNEI. The V and J ends lost 6 bases and 5 bases, in that order; junction bases with no gene match: 11. CDR3 loop: CASRSTSSGIDTQYF. The CDR3 nucleotides are TGTGCCAGCAGGTCGACTAGCTCCGGGATAGATACGCAGTATTTT.

Note on this clone: The identical CDR3 is also encoded by other nucleotide sequences in the sample. The J gene is TRBJ2-7, the V gene TRBV15; 7 nucleotides align to TRBD1. The trim removed 0 bases at V and 4 bases at J, leaving 0 bases unmatched. The CDR3 extends over 13 amino acids. CDR1 LNHNV and CDR2 YYDKDF come from the germline V gene (reference sequence). The CDR3 loop reads CATSRDRGYEQYF. CDR3 sequence (DNA): TGTGCCACCAGCAGAGACAGGGGGTACGAGCAGTACTTC.

This rearrangement joins TRBV7-9 to TRBJ1-1; perhaps TRBD1 as D (5 bases). The germline CDR1 and CDR2 sequences are SEHNR and FQNEAQ (reference sequence). V was clipped by 6 bases and J by 0 bases, with 11 bases between them. CDR3 length: 14 amino acids. CDR3 in amino acids: CASRPQGMNTEAFF. In DNA, the CDR3 is TGTGCCAGCAGGCCCCAGGGCATGAACACTGAAGCTTTCTTT.

The genes are TRBV5-1 and TRBJ2-5; no firm D call. This CDR3 is 14 amino acids long. Deletions cut 1 base from V and 2 bases from J, with 9 bases between. The germline V gene has CDR1 SGHRS and CDR2 YFSETQ. The CDR3, as DNA: TGCGCCAGCAGCTTGCCAGGCACTCAAGAGACCCAGTACTTC. It specifies CASSLPGTQETQYF.

The J gene is TRBJ2-1, the V gene TRBV6-4; tentative D call: TRBD2 (6 bases). V lost 3 bases and J 0 bases, leaving 9 bases between the germline ends. The CDR3 consists of 15 residues. The germline V gene encodes CDR1 MRHNA and CDR2 SNTAGT. The CDR3 nucleotides are TGTGCCAGCAGTGAGTGGCGGGGCTCCTACAATGAGCAGTTCTTC. Translated, it gives CASSEWRGSYNEQFF.

As for this clone: Germline is not matched at one junction end, which may reflect a read error. J is TRBJ1-4 and V is TRBV6-5, with 10 positions matching TRBD1. The CDR3 runs 16 residues. The germline CDR1 and CDR2 sequences are MNHEY and SVGAGI. CDR3 residues: CASSYSSGTGDEKLFF. CDR3 DNA: TGTGCCAGCAGCTACTCGTCCGGGACAGGGGATGAAAAACTGTTTTTT.